What follows are 3 T cell receptor beta chains derived from one specimen sequenced in a study of T cells in Graves' hyperthyroidism and ophthalmopathy. Researchers amplified the TCR beta CDR3 regions from RNA transcripts. The TCR CDR3 was amplified in a first-round RT-PCR using the HTBI primer set. TCRdb independently ran MiXCR on the multiplex PCR reads; one entry per CDR3 protein. The table lists hundreds of thousands of distinct CDR3 sequences, about 14% of them singletons. Sequencing used blood. These receptors were collected from a woman under 30 with Graves' hyperthyroidism.

This clonotype has ten or more counts. This sequence joins TRBV28 and TRBJ1-1; 9 positions agree with TRBD1. Germline V gene data show CDR1 as MDHEN and CDR2 as SYDVKM. The trim removed 3 bases at V and 10 bases at J, leaving 9 bases unmatched. CDR3 length: 14 residues. DNA of the CDR3: TGTGCCAGCAGTTTCCCAGGGACAGGGCGGGGAGCTTTCTTT. It encodes CASSFPGTGRGAFF.

The genes are TRBV3-1 and TRBJ2-5; D gene ambiguous. Germline V gene lookup returns CDR1 LGHDT and CDR2 YNNKEL (reference sequence). The CDR3 extends over 16 amino acids. The V gene lost 1 base and the J gene lost 5 bases, with 17 bases spanning the gap. The CDR3 DNA is TGTGCCAGCAGCCAAGGGGTTTCTGGGAACGGGGAGACCCAGTACTTC. Protein sequence: CASSQGVSGNGETQYF.

This clonotype has at least ten counts. The chain uses TRBV27 and TRBJ2-7, with D perhaps matching TRBD2 (6 bases). This CDR3 is built from 15 residues. The germline gives CDR1 MNHEY, CDR2 SMNVEV (reference sequence). Trimming took off 7 bases at V and 0 bases at J, with 16 bases between the two ends. The DNA for the CDR3 is TGTGCCAGCAAACCGCGGGGAGGAAACTCCTACGAGCAGTACTTC. As protein: CASKPRGGNSYEQYF.